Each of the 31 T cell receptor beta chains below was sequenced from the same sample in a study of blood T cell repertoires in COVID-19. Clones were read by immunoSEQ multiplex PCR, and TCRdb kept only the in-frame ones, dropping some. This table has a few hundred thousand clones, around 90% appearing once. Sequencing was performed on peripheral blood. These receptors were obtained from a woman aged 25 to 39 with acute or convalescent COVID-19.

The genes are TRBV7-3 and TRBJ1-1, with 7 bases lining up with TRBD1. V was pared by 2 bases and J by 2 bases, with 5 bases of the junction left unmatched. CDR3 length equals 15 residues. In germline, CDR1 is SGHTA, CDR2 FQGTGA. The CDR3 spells CASSLYWDSNTEAFF. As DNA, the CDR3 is TGTGCCAGCAGCTTATACTGGGACAGTAACACTGAAGCTTTCTTT.

CDR3 region: CASSQGREGETQYF. The CDR3 DNA follows: TGCGCCAGCAGCCAAGGAAGGGAGGGGGAGACCCAGTACTTC. V and J are TRBV4-1 and TRBJ2-5; TRBD2 matches 7 bases. CDR1 is MGHRA and CDR2 is YSYEKL in the germline V gene. This CDR3 has 14 residues. V shed 1 base and J 5 bases; nucleotides not matched to a gene: 4.

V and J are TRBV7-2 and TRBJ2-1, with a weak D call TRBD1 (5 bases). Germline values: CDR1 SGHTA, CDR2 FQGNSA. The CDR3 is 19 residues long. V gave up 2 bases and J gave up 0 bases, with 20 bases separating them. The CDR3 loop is CASSLFSVADISSYNEQFF. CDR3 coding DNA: TGTGCCAGCAGCTTATTTAGTGTGGCGGACATTAGCTCCTACAATGAGCAGTTCTTC.

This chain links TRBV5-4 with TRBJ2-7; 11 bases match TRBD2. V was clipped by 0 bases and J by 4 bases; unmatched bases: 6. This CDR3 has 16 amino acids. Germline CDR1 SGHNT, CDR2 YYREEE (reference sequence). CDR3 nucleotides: TGTGCCAGCAGCTTGGAGGCCGGGACTAGCGGATACGAGCAGTACTTC. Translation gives CASSLEAGTSGYEQYF.

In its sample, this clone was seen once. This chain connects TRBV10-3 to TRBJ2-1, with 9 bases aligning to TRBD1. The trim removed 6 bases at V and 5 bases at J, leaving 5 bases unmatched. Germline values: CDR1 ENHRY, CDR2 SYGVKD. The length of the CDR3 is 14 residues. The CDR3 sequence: CAIRRTGADNEQFF. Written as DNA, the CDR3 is TGTGCCATCAGGAGGACAGGGGCCGACAATGAGCAGTTCTTC.

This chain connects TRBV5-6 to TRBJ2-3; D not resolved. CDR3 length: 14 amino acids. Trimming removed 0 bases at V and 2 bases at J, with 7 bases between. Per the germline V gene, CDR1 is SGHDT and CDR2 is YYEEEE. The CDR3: CASSLERVTDTQYF. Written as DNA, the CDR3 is TGTGCCAGCAGCTTGGAACGGGTCACAGATACGCAGTATTTT.

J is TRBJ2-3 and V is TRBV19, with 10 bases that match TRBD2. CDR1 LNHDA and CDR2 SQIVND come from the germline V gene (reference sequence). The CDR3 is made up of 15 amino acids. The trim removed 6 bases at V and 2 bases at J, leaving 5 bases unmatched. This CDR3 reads CASSLGLAVTDTQYF. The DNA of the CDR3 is TGTGCCAGTAGCCTAGGACTAGCGGTCACAGATACGCAGTATTTT.

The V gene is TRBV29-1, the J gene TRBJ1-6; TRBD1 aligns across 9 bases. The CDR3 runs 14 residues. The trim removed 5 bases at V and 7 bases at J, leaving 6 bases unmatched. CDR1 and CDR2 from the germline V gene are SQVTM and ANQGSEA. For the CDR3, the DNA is TGCAGCGTTTCCGGCGGGACAGGGAATTCACCCCTCCACTTT. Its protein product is CSVSGGTGNSPLHF. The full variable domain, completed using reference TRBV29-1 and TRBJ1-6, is SAVISQKPSRDICQRGTSLTIQCQVDSQVTMMFWYRQQPGQSLTLIATANQGSEATYESGFVIDKFPISRPNLTFSTLTVSNMSPEDSSIYLCSVSGGTGNSPLHFGNGTRLTVT.

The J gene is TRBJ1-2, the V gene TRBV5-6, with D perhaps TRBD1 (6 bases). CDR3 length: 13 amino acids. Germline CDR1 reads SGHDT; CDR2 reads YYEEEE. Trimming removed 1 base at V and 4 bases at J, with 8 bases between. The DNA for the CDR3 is TGTGCCAGCAGCTTGCTGGACAGCTATGGCTACACCTTC. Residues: CASSLLDSYGYTF. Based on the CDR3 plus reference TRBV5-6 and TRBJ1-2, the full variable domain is DAGVTQSPTHLIKTRGQQVTLRCSPKSGHDTVSWYQQALGQGPQFIFQYYEEEERQRGNFPDRFSGHQFPNYSSELNVNALLLGDSALYLCASSLLDSYGYTFGSGTRLTVV.

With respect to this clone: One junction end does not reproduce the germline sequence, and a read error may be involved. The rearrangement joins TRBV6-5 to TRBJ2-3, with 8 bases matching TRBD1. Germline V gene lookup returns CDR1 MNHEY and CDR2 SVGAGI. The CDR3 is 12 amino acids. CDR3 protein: CASSYVGQAQNF. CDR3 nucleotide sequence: TGTGCCAGCAGTTACGTGGGACAGGCGCAGAATTTT.

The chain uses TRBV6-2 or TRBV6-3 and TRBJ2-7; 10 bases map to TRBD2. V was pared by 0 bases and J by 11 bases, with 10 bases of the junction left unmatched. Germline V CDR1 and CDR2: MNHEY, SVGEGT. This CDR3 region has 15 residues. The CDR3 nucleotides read TGTGCCAGCAGTTACTCCAAGATACTAGCGGGAACGGAGTACTTC. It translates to CASSYSKILAGTEYF.

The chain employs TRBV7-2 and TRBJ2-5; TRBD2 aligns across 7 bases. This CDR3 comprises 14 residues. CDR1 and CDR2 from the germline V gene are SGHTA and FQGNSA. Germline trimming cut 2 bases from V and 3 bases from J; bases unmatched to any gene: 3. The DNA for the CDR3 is TGTGCCAGCAGCTTATCGGGGGGTAAAGAGACCCAGTACTTC. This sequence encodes CASSLSGGKETQYF.

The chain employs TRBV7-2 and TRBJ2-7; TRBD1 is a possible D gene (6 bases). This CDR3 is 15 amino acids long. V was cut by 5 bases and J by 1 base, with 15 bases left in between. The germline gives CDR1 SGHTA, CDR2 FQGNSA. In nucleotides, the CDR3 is TGTGCCAGCAGCCGGACAGCGATGTCATCCTACGAGCAGTACTTC. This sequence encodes CASSRTAMSSYEQYF.

DNA for the CDR3: TGTGCCAGCAGCCCCTACGGCACAGATACGCAGTATTTT. It translates to CASSPYGTDTQYF. The chain joins TRBV5-8 to TRBJ2-3, with D unclear. CDR1 and CDR2 (germline): SGHTS, YDEGEE. This CDR3 comprises 13 residues. V lost 4 bases, J lost 1 base, and 7 bases lay in between. The full variable domain, in which reference TRBV5-8 and TRBJ2-3 provide the parts outside the CDR3, is EAGVTQSPTHLIKTRGQQATLRCSPISGHTSVYWYQQALGLGLQFLLWYDEGEERNRGNFPPRFSGRQFPNYSSELNVNALELEDSALYLCASSPYGTDTQYFGPGTRLTVL.

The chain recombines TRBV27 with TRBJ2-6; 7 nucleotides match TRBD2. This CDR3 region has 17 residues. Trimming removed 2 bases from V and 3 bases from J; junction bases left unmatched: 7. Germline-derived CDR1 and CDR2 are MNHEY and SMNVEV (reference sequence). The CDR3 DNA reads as TGTGCCAGCAGTTTAAAGGCGGGGAGGGGTGGGGCCAACGTCCTGACTTTC. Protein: CASSLKAGRGGANVLTF.

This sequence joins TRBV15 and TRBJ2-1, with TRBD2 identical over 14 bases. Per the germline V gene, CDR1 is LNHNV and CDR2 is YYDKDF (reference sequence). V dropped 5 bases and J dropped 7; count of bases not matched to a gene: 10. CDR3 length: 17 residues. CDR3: CATSGLAGGIRVNEQFF. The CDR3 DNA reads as TGTGCCACCAGCGGACTAGCGGGAGGTATCAGGGTGAATGAGCAGTTCTTC.

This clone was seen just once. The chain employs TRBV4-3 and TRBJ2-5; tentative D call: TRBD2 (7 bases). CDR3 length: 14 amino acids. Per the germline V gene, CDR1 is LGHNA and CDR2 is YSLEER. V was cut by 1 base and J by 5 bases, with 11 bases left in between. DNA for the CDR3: TGCGCCAGCAGCCAAGCTTCGGGGGGCGAGACCCAGTACTTC. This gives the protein CASSQASGGETQYF.

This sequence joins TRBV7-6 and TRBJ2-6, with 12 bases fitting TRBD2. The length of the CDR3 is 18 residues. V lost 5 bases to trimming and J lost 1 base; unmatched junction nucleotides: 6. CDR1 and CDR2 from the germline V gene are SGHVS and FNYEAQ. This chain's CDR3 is CASSQTSGRFSGANVLTF. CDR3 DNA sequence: TGTGCCAGCAGCCAGACTAGCGGGAGATTTTCTGGGGCCAACGTCCTGACTTTC. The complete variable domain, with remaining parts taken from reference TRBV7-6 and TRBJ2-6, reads GAGVSQSPRYKVTKRGQDVALRCDPISGHVSLYWYRQALGQGPEFLTYFNYEAQQDKSGLPNDRFSAERPEGSISTLTIQRTEQRDSAMYRCASSQTSGRFSGANVLTFGAGSRLTVL.

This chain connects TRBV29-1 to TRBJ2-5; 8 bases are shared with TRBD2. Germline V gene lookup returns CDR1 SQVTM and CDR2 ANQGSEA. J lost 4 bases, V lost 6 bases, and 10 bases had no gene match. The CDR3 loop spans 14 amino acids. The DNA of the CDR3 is TGCAGCGTCGCTGACGGGGGGGACCTAGAGACCCAGTACTTC. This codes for CSVADGGDLETQYF.

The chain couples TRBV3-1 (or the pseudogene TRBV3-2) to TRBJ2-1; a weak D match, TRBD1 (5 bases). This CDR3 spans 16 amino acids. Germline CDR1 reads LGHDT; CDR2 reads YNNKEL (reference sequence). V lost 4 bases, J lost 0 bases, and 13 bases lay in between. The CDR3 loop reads CASSPRPRGSYNEQFF. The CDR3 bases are TGTGCCAGCAGCCCACGACCTAGGGGCTCCTACAATGAGCAGTTCTTC.

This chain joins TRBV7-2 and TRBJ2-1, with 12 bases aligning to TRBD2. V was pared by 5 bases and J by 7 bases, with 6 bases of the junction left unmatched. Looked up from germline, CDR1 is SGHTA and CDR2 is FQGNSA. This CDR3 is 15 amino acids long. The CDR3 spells CASSPAGTSGNEQFF. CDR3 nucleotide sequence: TGTGCCAGCAGCCCCGCCGGGACTAGCGGGAATGAGCAGTTCTTC.

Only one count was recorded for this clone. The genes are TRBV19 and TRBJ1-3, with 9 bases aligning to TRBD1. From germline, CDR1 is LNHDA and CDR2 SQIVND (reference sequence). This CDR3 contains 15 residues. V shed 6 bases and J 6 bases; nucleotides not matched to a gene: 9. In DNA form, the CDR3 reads TGTGCCAGTAGGCCGTGGGACAGGGAAGTAAACACCATATATTTT. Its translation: CASRPWDREVNTIYF. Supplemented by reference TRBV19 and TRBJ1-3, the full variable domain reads DGGITQSPKYLFRKEGQNVTLSCEQNLNHDAMYWYRQDPGQGLRLIYYSQIVNDFQKGDIAEGYSVSREKKESFPLTVTSAQKNPTAFYLCASRPWDREVNTIYFGEGSWLTVV.

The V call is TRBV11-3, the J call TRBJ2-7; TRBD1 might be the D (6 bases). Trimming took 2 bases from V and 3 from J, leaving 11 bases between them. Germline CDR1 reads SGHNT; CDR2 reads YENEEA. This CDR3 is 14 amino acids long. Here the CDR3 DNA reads TGTGCCAGCAGCTTATCTGAGGGGGTCTACGAGCAGTACTTC. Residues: CASSLSEGVYEQYF.

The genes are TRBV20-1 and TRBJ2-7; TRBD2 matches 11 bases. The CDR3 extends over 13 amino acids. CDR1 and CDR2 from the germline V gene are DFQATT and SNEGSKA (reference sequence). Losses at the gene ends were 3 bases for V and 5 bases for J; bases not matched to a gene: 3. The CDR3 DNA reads TGCAGTGCTAGTACTAGCGGGAGTGACGAGCAGTACTTC. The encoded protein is CSASTSGSDEQYF.

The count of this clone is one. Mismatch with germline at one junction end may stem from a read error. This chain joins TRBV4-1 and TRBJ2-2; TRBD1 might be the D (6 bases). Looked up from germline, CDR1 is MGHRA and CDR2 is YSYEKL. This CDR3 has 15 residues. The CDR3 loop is CTSSLREGGSGELFF. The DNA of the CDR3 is TGCACCAGCAGCCTTAGAGAAGGGGGTAGCGGGGAGCTGTTTTTT.

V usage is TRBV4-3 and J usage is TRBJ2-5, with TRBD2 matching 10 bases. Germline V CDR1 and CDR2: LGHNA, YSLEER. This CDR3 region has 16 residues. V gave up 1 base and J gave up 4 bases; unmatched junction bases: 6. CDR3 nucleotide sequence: TGCGCCAGCAGCCAAGGCACAAGCGGGAGGGCAGAGACCCAGTACTTC. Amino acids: CASSQGTSGRAETQYF.

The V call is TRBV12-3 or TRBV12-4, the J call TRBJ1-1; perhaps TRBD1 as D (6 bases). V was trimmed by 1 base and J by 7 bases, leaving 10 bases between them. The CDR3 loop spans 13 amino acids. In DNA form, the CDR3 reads TGTGCCAGCAGTTTAGAGTCCAGGGGTGAAGCTTTCTTT. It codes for CASSLESRGEAFF.

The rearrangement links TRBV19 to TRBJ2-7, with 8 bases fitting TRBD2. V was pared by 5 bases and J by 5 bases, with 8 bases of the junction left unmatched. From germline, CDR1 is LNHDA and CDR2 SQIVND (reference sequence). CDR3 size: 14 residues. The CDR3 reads CASSARLAFNEQYF. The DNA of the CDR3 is TGTGCCAGTAGTGCAAGACTAGCGTTCAACGAGCAGTACTTC.

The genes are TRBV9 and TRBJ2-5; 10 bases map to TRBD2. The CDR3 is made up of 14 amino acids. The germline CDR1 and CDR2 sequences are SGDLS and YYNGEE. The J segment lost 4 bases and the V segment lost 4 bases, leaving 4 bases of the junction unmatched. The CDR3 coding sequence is TGTGCCAGCAGCCAGGGACTAGCGTCAGAGACCCAGTACTTC. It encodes CASSQGLASETQYF.

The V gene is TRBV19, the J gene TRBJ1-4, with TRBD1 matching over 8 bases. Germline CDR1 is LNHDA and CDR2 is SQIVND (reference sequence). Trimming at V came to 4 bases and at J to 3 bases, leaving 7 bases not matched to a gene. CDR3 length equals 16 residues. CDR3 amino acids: CASSTGQGEANEKLFF. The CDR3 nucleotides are TGTGCCAGTAGTACTGGACAGGGAGAGGCTAATGAAAAACTGTTTTTT. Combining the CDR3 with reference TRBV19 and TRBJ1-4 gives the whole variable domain DGGITQSPKYLFRKEGQNVTLSCEQNLNHDAMYWYRQDPGQGLRLIYYSQIVNDFQKGDIAEGYSVSREKKESFPLTVTSAQKNPTAFYLCASSTGQGEANEKLFFGSGTQLSVL.

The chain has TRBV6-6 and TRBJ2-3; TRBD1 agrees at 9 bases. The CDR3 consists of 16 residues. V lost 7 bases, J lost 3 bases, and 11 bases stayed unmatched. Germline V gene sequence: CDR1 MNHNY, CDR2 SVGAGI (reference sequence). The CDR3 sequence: CASNNFPGQGTDTQYF. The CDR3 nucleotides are TGTGCCAGCAACAACTTCCCGGGACAGGGTACAGATACGCAGTATTTT.